This TCR beta chain is drawn from a study of yellow fever vaccine responses in identical twins. Study results and caveats: Vaccine T cell responses of twins reportedly seemed partly convergent and partly personalized.

In TCRdb, the RT-PCR reads were re-called with MiXCR into one record per CDR3 protein. The sample has 15,000 or so distinct CDR3 sequences; about four fifths are singletons. This CDR3 is built from 15 residues. V lost 5 bases and J 3 bases, leaving 16 bases between the germline ends. For this clonotype: What it binds is unknown.

This receptor was identified in a woman younger than 30 who received the yellow fever vaccine. The V call is TRBV12-3 or TRBV12-4, the J call TRBJ2-5; possibly TRBD2 for D (5 bases). The input for sequencing was T cells from blood (PBMCs), unsorted or a sorted subset (not recorded which), taken before or after yellow fever vaccination (not recorded which). Written as DNA, the CDR3 is TGTGCCAGCAGTAAAAGTGAGGGCGAAAAAGAGACCCAGTACTTC. Amino acid sequence: CASSKSEGEKETQYF.